Listed below are T cell receptor beta chains from one sample, sequenced in a study of blood T cell repertoires in COVID-19. Generated by immunoSEQ multiplex PCR, the TCRdb table keeps only in-frame clones and is missing some. The sample yields about 95,000 clones, roughly four fifths seen once. The sequenced sample consisted of peripheral blood. Receptor source: a man of 80 years or more with COVID-19, enrolled during active disease. The CDR3 runs from the conserved cysteine through the conserved F or W. Each record gives: V gene, D gene, clone size, J gene, CDR3 protein, CDR3 DNA. A D gene is named only where the DNA matches it firmly. Only some rows state a clone size, as once, few, many or a class for expanded clones.

V gene: TRBV12-3/TRBV12-4; D gene: TRBD1; clone size: -; J gene: TRBJ1-2; CDR3 protein: CATRGTEFYGYTF; CDR3 DNA: TGTGCCACCCGGGGGACAGAGTTCTATGGCTACACCTTC
V gene: TRBV5-1; D gene: -; clone size: -; J gene: TRBJ1-4; CDR3 protein: CASSLVGEKLFF; CDR3 DNA: TGCGCCAGCAGCTTGGTCGGGGAAAAACTGTTTTTT
V gene: TRBV12-5; D gene: TRBD1; clone size: few; J gene: TRBJ2-7; CDR3 protein: CASGPDRTGFDEQYF; CDR3 DNA: TGTGCTAGTGGTCCCGACAGGACAGGGTTTGACGAGCAGTACTTC
V gene: TRBV5-1; D gene: -; clone size: -; J gene: TRBJ2-5; CDR3 protein: CASSLRADRLGETQYF; CDR3 DNA: TGCGCCAGCAGCTTGCGGGCCGACAGACTAGGAGAGACCCAGTACTTC
V gene: TRBV10-3; D gene: TRBD1; clone size: -; J gene: TRBJ1-4; CDR3 protein: CAIRPGTGANEKLFF; CDR3 DNA: TGTGCCATCAGGCCTGGGACAGGTGCTAATGAAAAACTGTTTTTT
V gene: TRBV3-1/TRBV3-2; D gene: TRBD2; clone size: -; J gene: TRBJ2-3; CDR3 protein: CASSRLGTSGGGTDTQYF; CDR3 DNA: TGTGCCAGCAGCCGCCTCGGGACTAGCGGGGGGGGTACAGATACGCAGTATTTT
V gene: TRBV7-2; D gene: TRBD1; clone size: -; J gene: TRBJ2-7; CDR3 protein: CASSQDRSSYEQYF; CDR3 DNA: TGTGCCAGCAGCCAGGACAGGAGCTCCTACGAGCAGTACTTC
V gene: TRBV28; D gene: -; clone size: -; J gene: TRBJ2-7; CDR3 protein: CASSLASRVPYEQYF; CDR3 DNA: TGTGCCAGCAGTTTAGCTTCCAGGGTACCCTACGAGCAGTACTTC
V gene: TRBV11-1; D gene: TRBD2; clone size: -; J gene: TRBJ2-1; CDR3 protein: CASSLPSGRAPFF; CDR3 DNA: TGTGCCAGCAGCTTGCCTAGCGGGAGGGCACCGTTCTTC
V gene: TRBV21-1; D gene: -; clone size: few; J gene: TRBJ2-7; CDR3 protein: CASSKPTGFRVEQYF; CDR3 DNA: TGTGCCAGCAGCAAACCGACAGGATTCAGAGTCGAGCAGTACTTC
V gene: TRBV29-1; D gene: -; clone size: -; J gene: TRBJ2-2; CDR3 protein: CSVVGGTTNTGELFF; CDR3 DNA: TGCAGCGTTGTGGGGGGAACAACGAACACCGGGGAGCTGTTTTTT
V gene: TRBV25-1; D gene: TRBD1; clone size: -; J gene: TRBJ1-2; CDR3 protein: CASSELTGRGYTF; CDR3 DNA: TGTGCCAGCAGTGAATTGACAGGGAGAGGCTACACCTTC
V gene: TRBV3-1/TRBV3-2; D gene: -; clone size: -; J gene: TRBJ1-3; CDR3 protein: CASSQRWLLGNTIYF; CDR3 DNA: TGTGCCAGCAGCCAGCGCTGGTTACTCGGAAACACCATATATTTT
V gene: TRBV24-1; D gene: TRBD1; clone size: -; J gene: TRBJ2-5; CDR3 protein: CATSEPGGLGETQYF; CDR3 DNA: TGTGCCACCAGTGAGCCAGGGGGCCTAGGGGAGACCCAGTACTTC
V gene: TRBV27; D gene: -; clone size: -; J gene: TRBJ2-3; CDR3 protein: CASRQRVGARGDTQYF; CDR3 DNA: TGTGCCAGCAGGCAACGCGTGGGGGCTAGGGGGGATACGCAGTATTTT
V gene: TRBV5-1; D gene: -; clone size: -; J gene: TRBJ2-5; CDR3 protein: CASSLWPQETQYF; CDR3 DNA: TGCGCCAGCAGCTTGTGGCCTCAAGAGACCCAGTACTTC
V gene: TRBV3-1/TRBV3-2; D gene: -; clone size: medium-sized; J gene: TRBJ1-2; CDR3 protein: CASSQGRGVTF; CDR3 DNA: TGTGCCAGCAGCCAGGGGAGGGGGGTCACCTTC
V gene: TRBV7-3; D gene: -; clone size: -; J gene: TRBJ2-3; CDR3 protein: CASSLSGGYSSDTQYF; CDR3 DNA: TGTGCCAGCAGCTTAAGCGGAGGCTACTCTTCAGATACGCAGTATTTT
V gene: TRBV7-9; D gene: -; clone size: -; J gene: TRBJ2-3; CDR3 protein: CASSLGESYFVPDTQYF; CDR3 DNA: TGTGCCAGCAGCTTAGGCGAATCGTACTTTGTTCCAGATACGCAGTATTTT
V gene: TRBV19; D gene: TRBD1; clone size: -; J gene: TRBJ1-6; CDR3 protein: CASSRGQGRYSPLHF; CDR3 DNA: TGTGCCAGTAGCAGAGGACAGGGTCGCTATTCACCCCTCCACTTT
V gene: TRBV19; D gene: TRBD1; clone size: -; J gene: TRBJ2-7; CDR3 protein: CASSTTGGTYEQYF; CDR3 DNA: TGTGCCAGTAGTACGACAGGGGGCACCTACGAGCAGTACTTC
V gene: TRBV25-1; D gene: TRBD1; clone size: -; J gene: TRBJ1-1; CDR3 protein: CASIRTGVANTEAFF; CDR3 DNA: TGTGCCAGCATAAGGACAGGGGTCGCCAACACTGAAGCTTTCTTT
V gene: TRBV12-3/TRBV12-4; D gene: -; clone size: -; J gene: TRBJ1-4; CDR3 protein: CASSSPGYEKLFF; CDR3 DNA: TGTGCCAGCAGTAGCCCCGGGTACGAAAAACTGTTTTTT
V gene: TRBV27; D gene: -; clone size: -; J gene: TRBJ1-6; CDR3 protein: CASSLSNSRPSSPLHF; CDR3 DNA: TGTGCCAGCAGTTTATCCAACAGCCGCCCATCGTCACCCCTCCACTTT
V gene: TRBV4-2; D gene: TRBD2; clone size: -; J gene: TRBJ2-1; CDR3 protein: CASSQTGLAGVFSYNEQFF; CDR3 DNA: TGTGCCAGCAGCCAAACGGGACTAGCGGGGGTTTTCTCCTACAATGAGCAGTTCTTC
V gene: TRBV7-2; D gene: TRBD1; clone size: once; J gene: TRBJ2-3; CDR3 protein: CASSADRGFTDTQYF; CDR3 DNA: TGTGCCAGCAGCGCGGACAGGGGATTCACAGATACGCAGTATTTT
V gene: TRBV5-5; D gene: TRBD1; clone size: -; J gene: TRBJ1-1; CDR3 protein: CASSFGQANTEAFF; CDR3 DNA: TGTGCCAGCAGCTTTGGACAGGCCAACACTGAAGCTTTCTTT
V gene: TRBV6-5; D gene: -; clone size: -; J gene: TRBJ2-5; CDR3 protein: CASSYAGFQETQYF; CDR3 DNA: TGTGCCAGCAGTTACGCGGGGTTCCAAGAGACCCAGTACTTC
V gene: TRBV7-8; D gene: TRBD1; clone size: -; J gene: TRBJ1-3; CDR3 protein: CASSFAGTGAGNTIYF; CDR3 DNA: TGTGCCAGCAGCTTTGCCGGGACAGGGGCTGGAAACACCATATATTTT
V gene: TRBV10-3; D gene: -; clone size: -; J gene: TRBJ1-1; CDR3 protein: CAIKLVPGGNTEAFF; CDR3 DNA: TGTGCCATCAAACTAGTACCCGGGGGAAACACTGAAGCTTTCTTT
V gene: TRBV27; D gene: -; clone size: -; J gene: TRBJ1-5; CDR3 protein: CASSLSAGSQPQHF; CDR3 DNA: TGTGCCAGCAGTTTATCAGCAGGGTCTCAGCCCCAGCATTTT
V gene: TRBV19; D gene: -; clone size: -; J gene: TRBJ1-1; CDR3 protein: CASSRSGTGNGEAFF; CDR3 DNA: TGTGCCAGTAGCCGATCCGGGACTGGGAATGGGGAAGCTTTCTTT
V gene: TRBV12-3/TRBV12-4; D gene: -; clone size: -; J gene: TRBJ1-1; CDR3 protein: CASSLGQQVEAFF; CDR3 DNA: TGTGCCAGCAGTTTAGGCCAACAGGTTGAAGCTTTCTTT
V gene: TRBV7-9; D gene: TRBD1; clone size: -; J gene: TRBJ1-1; CDR3 protein: CASSGTGEEAFF; CDR3 DNA: TGTGCCAGCAGCGGTACAGGGGAGGAGGCTTTCTTT
V gene: TRBV7-3; D gene: TRBD1; clone size: -; J gene: TRBJ2-3; CDR3 protein: CASSPGQGRKPQYF; CDR3 DNA: TGTGCCAGCAGCCCGGGACAGGGACGCAAACCGCAGTATTTT
V gene: TRBV18; D gene: -; clone size: -; J gene: TRBJ2-2; CDR3 protein: CASSPRTGGGTGELFF; CDR3 DNA: TGTGCCAGCTCACCACGAACAGGTGGTGGCACCGGGGAGCTGTTTTTT
V gene: TRBV4-1; D gene: -; clone size: -; J gene: TRBJ1-1; CDR3 protein: CASSPTVMNTEAFF; CDR3 DNA: TGCGCCAGCAGCCCGACAGTCATGAACACTGAAGCTTTCTTT
V gene: TRBV11-1; D gene: TRBD1; clone size: -; J gene: TRBJ2-3; CDR3 protein: CASSKRTGSIADTQYF; CDR3 DNA: TGTGCCAGCAGCAAGAGGACAGGGTCTATCGCAGATACGCAGTATTTT
V gene: TRBV6-2/TRBV6-3; D gene: -; clone size: -; J gene: TRBJ1-1; CDR3 protein: CASSYVGGGPMNTEAFF; CDR3 DNA: TGTGCCAGCAGTTACGTGGGAGGGGGACCCATGAACACTGAAGCTTTCTTT
V gene: TRBV4-1; D gene: TRBD1; clone size: -; J gene: TRBJ2-5; CDR3 protein: CASSQRFGQGRETQYF; CDR3 DNA: TGCGCCAGCAGCCAGAGGTTTGGACAGGGGCGGGAGACCCAGTACTTC
V gene: TRBV6-6; D gene: TRBD1; clone size: few; J gene: TRBJ2-1; CDR3 protein: CASSRSQDRGIWNEQFF; CDR3 DNA: TGTGCCAGCAGTCGATCCCAGGACAGGGGAATTTGGAATGAGCAGTTCTTC
V gene: TRBV29-1; D gene: TRBD1; clone size: once; J gene: TRBJ1-1; CDR3 protein: CSVGGTGESFF; CDR3 DNA: TGCAGCGTGGGTGGGACAGGGGAGTCTTTCTTT
V gene: TRBV7-9; D gene: -; clone size: -; J gene: TRBJ2-7; CDR3 protein: CASSLGGREQYF; CDR3 DNA: TGTGCCAGCAGCTTAGGGGGGCGCGAGCAGTACTTC
V gene: TRBV29-1; D gene: -; clone size: -; J gene: TRBJ2-5; CDR3 protein: CRPHGGLRETQYF; CDR3 DNA: TGCAGACCTCACGGGGGGCTCCGGGAGACCCAGTACTTC
V gene: TRBV5-8; D gene: TRBD2; clone size: -; J gene: TRBJ2-2; CDR3 protein: CASLPLAGSGPGELFF; CDR3 DNA: TGTGCCAGCCTACCGTTAGCGGGGAGCGGACCCGGGGAGCTGTTTTTT
V gene: TRBV6-2/TRBV6-3; D gene: TRBD1; clone size: -; J gene: TRBJ1-1; CDR3 protein: CASSWGQGRNTEAFF; CDR3 DNA: TGTGCCAGCAGCTGGGGACAGGGGAGGAACACTGAAGCTTTCTTT
V gene: TRBV9; D gene: -; clone size: -; J gene: TRBJ2-3; CDR3 protein: CASSVGISGDGTDTQYF; CDR3 DNA: TGTGCCAGCAGCGTAGGAATTAGCGGTGACGGCACAGATACGCAGTATTTT
V gene: TRBV27; D gene: TRBD1; clone size: once; J gene: TRBJ2-7; CDR3 protein: CASSLSWDSRYEQYF; CDR3 DNA: TGTGCCAGCAGTTTATCGTGGGACAGCCGCTACGAGCAGTACTTC
V gene: TRBV7-3; D gene: -; clone size: -; J gene: TRBJ1-1; CDR3 protein: CASSLGPQGGNTEAFF; CDR3 DNA: TGTGCCAGCAGCTTAGGGCCACAAGGGGGGAACACTGAAGCTTTCTTT
V gene: TRBV2; D gene: -; clone size: -; J gene: TRBJ1-2; CDR3 protein: CASRGGNYGYTF; CDR3 DNA: TGTGCCAGCAGGGGGGGGAACTATGGCTACACCTTC
V gene: TRBV25-1; D gene: TRBD1; clone size: -; J gene: TRBJ1-5; CDR3 protein: CASSDEQGDQPQHF; CDR3 DNA: TGTGCCAGCAGTGATGAACAGGGGGATCAGCCCCAGCATTTT
V gene: TRBV4-1; D gene: TRBD2; clone size: -; J gene: TRBJ2-2; CDR3 protein: CASSLAGGGELFF; CDR3 DNA: TGCGCCAGCAGCCTAGCGGGAGGAGGGGAGCTGTTTTTT
V gene: TRBV3-1/TRBV3-2; D gene: TRBD1; clone size: -; J gene: TRBJ2-1; CDR3 protein: CASTKTGGFNEQFF; CDR3 DNA: TGTGCCAGCACCAAGACAGGGGGCTTCAATGAGCAGTTCTTC
V gene: TRBV18; D gene: TRBD2; clone size: -; J gene: TRBJ2-1; CDR3 protein: CASSSRTSGAYNEQFF; CDR3 DNA: TGTGCCAGCTCATCCCGGACTAGCGGGGCCTACAATGAGCAGTTCTTC